The 3 T cell receptor beta chains given below trace back to one sample, sequenced in a study of blood T cell repertoires in COVID-19. Assay used: immunoSEQ multiplex PCR; TCRdb lists only in-frame clones, some missing. This table has around 45,000 clones, approximately 88% appearing once. Sequenced material: peripheral blood. These TCRs come from a man aged 55 to 69 with active COVID-19.

The J gene is TRBJ1-3, the V gene TRBV5-1; the D is unclear. Germline CDR1 reads SGHRS; CDR2 reads YFSETQ. The ends were cut back, 5 bases at V and 0 bases at J, with 12 bases in the middle. The CDR3 covers 15 residues. DNA of the CDR3: TGCGCCAGCAGGTTCGCTCCGAGCTCTGGAAACACCATATATTTT. Encoded protein: CASRFAPSSGNTIYF.

The V and J genes are TRBV6-5 and TRBJ1-4; D is undetermined. The CDR3 contains 16 residues. Germline CDR1 and CDR2: MNHEY and SVGAGI. V was clipped by 2 bases and J by 8 bases, with 18 bases between them. CDR3 DNA sequence: TGTGCCAGCAGTTACCAGCGGTGGCGGGATAGGGAAAAACTGTTTTTT. This gives the protein CASSYQRWRDREKLFF.

The rearrangement uses TRBV3-1 (or the pseudogene TRBV3-2) and TRBJ1-5; D perhaps matches TRBD1 (5 bases). The V end lost 1 base, the J end lost 6 bases, and 16 bases lay between the germline ends. The length of the CDR3 is 16 residues. In germline, CDR1 is LGHDT, CDR2 YNNKEL (reference sequence). CDR3 protein: CASSQGIRGRAQPQHF. The CDR3 DNA follows: TGTGCCAGCAGCCAAGGAATAAGGGGAAGGGCTCAGCCCCAGCATTTT.